This T cell receptor (beta chain) was identified during a study of PD-1 blockade in mismatch repair-deficient tumors. Background on the study: Patients had eleven to twelve mismatch repair-deficient cancer types and were previously treated and progressing. Points from the study as a whole: Rapid post-treatment expansion, then contraction, generally preceding radiologic response, marked tumor-resident clones.

PCR or immunohistochemistry showed mismatch repair deficiency in every enrolled patient. TCRs were sequenced from three patients responding to pembrolizumab. Clones were sequenced by immunoSEQ multiplex PCR, and TCRdb holds only the in-frame ones, with some missing. The sample lists roughly 120,000 clones; approximately 91% were seen once. Germline V gene lookup returns CDR1 MDHEN and CDR2 SYDVKM. The CDR3 totals 14 residues. The germline V and J ends were trimmed by 7 bases and 2 bases, with 14 bases remaining between them. Comments on this clone: Its antigen is not identified.

Sequenced here: peripheral blood, sampled approximately 72 weeks after starting pembrolizumab. This chain links TRBV28 with TRBJ2-5, with D hard to call. This TCR was recovered from an adult with mismatch repair-deficient cancer. CDR3 in amino acids: CASTPRWNQETQYF. The DNA for the CDR3 is TGTGCCAGCACTCCCCGATGGAATCAAGAGACCCAGTACTTC.